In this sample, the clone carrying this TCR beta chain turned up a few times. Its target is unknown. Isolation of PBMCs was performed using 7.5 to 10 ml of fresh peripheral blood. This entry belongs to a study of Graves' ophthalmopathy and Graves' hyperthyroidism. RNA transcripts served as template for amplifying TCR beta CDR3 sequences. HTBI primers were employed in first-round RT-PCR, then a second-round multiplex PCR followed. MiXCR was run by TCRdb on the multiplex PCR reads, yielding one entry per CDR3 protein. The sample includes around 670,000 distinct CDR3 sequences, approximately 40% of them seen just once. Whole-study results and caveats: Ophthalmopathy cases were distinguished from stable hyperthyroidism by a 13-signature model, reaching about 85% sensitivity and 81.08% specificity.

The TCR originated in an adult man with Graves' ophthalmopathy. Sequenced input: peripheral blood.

The CDR3 bases are TGTGCCAGCAGTTACAGGGCGGATTATGGCTACACCTTC. This translates into CASSYRADYGYTF. This rearrangement joins TRBV11-1 to TRBJ1-2, with a weak D call TRBD1 (6 bases). There are 13 residues in the CDR3. Trimming took 6 bases from V and 5 from J, leaving 13 bases between them. Germline V gene lookup returns CDR1 SGHAT and CDR2 FQDESV (reference sequence). Supplemented by reference TRBV11-1 and TRBJ1-2, the full variable domain reads EAEVAQSPRYKITEKSQAVAFWCDPISGHATLYWYRQILGQGPELLVQFQDESVVDDSQLPKDRFSAERLKGVDSTLKIQPAELGDSAMYLCASSYRADYGYTFGSGTRLTVV.